This T cell receptor beta chain comes out of a study of shared clonotypes between healthy human individuals. Study-level background: The cohort had a couple of women and a few men, ages 18 to 49.

CDR3 length equals 15 residues. Germline loops: CDR1 MNHNY, CDR2 SVGAGI (reference sequence). V dropped 3 bases and J dropped 4 bases, with 15 bases sitting between them. Every contributor of samples was a Caucasian grown-up residing in Nashville, Tennessee. The assay was immunoSEQ multiplex PCR, and TCRdb's table has in-frame clones only and misses some. Of under 2,500,000 clones in the sample, nearly 97% were seen once. Points on this clone: The antigen remains undetermined.

Study observations and caveats: Generally, estimated richness proved larger in naive subsets than it did in memory subsets.

This clonotype originated in a man aged 18 to 30 in good health. Source material: naive CD4+ T cells sorted from blood. The subset denotes: CD45RA+ positively selected. The genes are TRBV6-6 and TRBJ1-1; the D is unclear. The CDR3 sequence is CASSYLAGSGTEAFF. In DNA, the CDR3 is TGTGCCAGCAGTTATTTGGCAGGCTCGGGCACTGAAGCTTTCTTT.